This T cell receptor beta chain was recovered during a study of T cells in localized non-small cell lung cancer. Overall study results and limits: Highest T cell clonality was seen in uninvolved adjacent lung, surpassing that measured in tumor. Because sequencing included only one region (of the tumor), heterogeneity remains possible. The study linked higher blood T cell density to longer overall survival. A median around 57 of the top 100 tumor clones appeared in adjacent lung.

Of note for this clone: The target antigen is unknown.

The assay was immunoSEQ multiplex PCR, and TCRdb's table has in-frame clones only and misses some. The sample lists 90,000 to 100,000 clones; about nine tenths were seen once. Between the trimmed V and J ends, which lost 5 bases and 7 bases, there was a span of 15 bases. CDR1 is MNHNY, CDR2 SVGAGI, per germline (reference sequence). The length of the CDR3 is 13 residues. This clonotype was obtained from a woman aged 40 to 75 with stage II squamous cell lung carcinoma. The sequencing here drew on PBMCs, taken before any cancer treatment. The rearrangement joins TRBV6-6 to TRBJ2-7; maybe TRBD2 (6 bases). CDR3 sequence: CASSPAGPLEQYF. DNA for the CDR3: TGTGCCAGCAGTCCAGCGGGTCCTCTGGAGCAGTACTTC.